The table lists the clone carrying this T cell receptor (beta chain) with many counts. The data originate from a study of T cell repertoires in cytomegalovirus infection. TCRdb re-called the reads through MiXCR, storing one row per CDR3 protein. The sample lists hundreds of thousands of distinct CDR3 sequences; 24% were seen once. This CDR3 has 15 residues. The germline V gene has CDR1 MNHEY and CDR2 SMNVEV (reference sequence). V shed 5 bases and J shed 2 bases, with 13 bases lying between them. Input material: CD8+ T cells from PBMCs. The rearrangement uses TRBV27 and TRBJ1-5, with D hard to call. This sequence originates from a human donor in good health (CMV status not recorded). Some clones in this sample may be carry-over from other donors' samples. The CDR3: CASSPAPGGNQPQHF. CDR3 DNA sequence: TGTGCCAGCAGTCCCGCCCCGGGTGGCAATCAGCCCCAGCATTTT.